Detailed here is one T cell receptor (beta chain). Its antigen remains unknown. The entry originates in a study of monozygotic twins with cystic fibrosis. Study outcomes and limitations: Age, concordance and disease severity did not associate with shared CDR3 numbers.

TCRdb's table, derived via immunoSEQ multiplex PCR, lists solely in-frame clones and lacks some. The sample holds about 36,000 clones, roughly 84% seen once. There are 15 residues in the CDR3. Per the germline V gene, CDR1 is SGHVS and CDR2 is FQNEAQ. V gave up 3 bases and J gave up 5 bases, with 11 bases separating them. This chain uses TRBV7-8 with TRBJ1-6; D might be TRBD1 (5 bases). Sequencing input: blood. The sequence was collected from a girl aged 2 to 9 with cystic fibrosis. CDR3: CASSFLQGNNSPLHF. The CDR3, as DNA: TGTGCCAGCAGCTTCTTGCAGGGTAATAATTCACCCCTCCACTTT.